A selection of T cell receptor beta chains follows, all from one sample in a study of T-cell reconstitution after alpha-beta-depleted transplantation in children. TCRdb independently ran MiXCR on the PCR reads; one entry per CDR3 protein. This table has about 420,000 distinct CDR3 sequences, roughly 17% appearing once. The material sequenced was PBMCs, mostly from graft donor cells, taken 360 days after TCRalphabeta/CD19-depleted stem cell transplant. The receptors derive from a boy under three years old who had a stem cell transplant for Wiskott-Aldrich syndrome, so the T cells may come from the graft donor. CDR3s include the opening cysteine and the closing phenylalanine or tryptophan. D genes are given only for firm matches. A clone size is listed for some rows: how often the clone was seen (once, few, many), or a class if it is expanded.

cdr3_nt,cdr3_aa,clone_size,v_call,j_call,d_call
TGCAGCGTTGAATTTACCCAAGAGACCCAGTACTTC,CSVEFTQETQYF,NA,TRBV29-1,TRBJ2-5,NA
TGTGCCAGCAGTGAACGCGCAGTCGTCTCTGGGGCCAACGTCCTGACTTTC,CASSERAVVSGANVLTF,NA,TRBV6-1,TRBJ2-6,NA
TGTGCCAGCAGACGCAACTACGAGCAGTACTTC,CASRRNYEQYF,many,TRBV2,TRBJ2-7,NA
TGTGCCATCAGTGAGGCCGGGGAGCTGTTTTTT,CAISEAGELFF,few,TRBV10-3,TRBJ2-2,NA
TGTGCCAGCAGTGACCCGAGGCCCCGCTCCGGGGAGCTGTTTTTT,CASSDPRPRSGELFF,NA,TRBV6-2/TRBV6-3,TRBJ2-2,NA
TGCAGTGCTAGCCGCAGCGCTCCTGGAAACACCATATATTTT,CSASRSAPGNTIYF,NA,TRBV20-1,TRBJ1-3,NA
TGTGCCAGCAGTTTAGATAGAGACGGGGGGCAAAAGCAGTTCTTC,CASSLDRDGGQKQFF,NA,TRBV12-3/TRBV12-4,TRBJ2-1,NA
TGTGCCAGCAGCTTAGTTCCGACAGGGAACATTCAGTACTTC,CASSLVPTGNIQYF,few,TRBV11-2,TRBJ2-4,TRBD1
TGTGCCACCAGTGATCCGGGACAGGGAGATCAGCCCCAGCATTTT,CATSDPGQGDQPQHF,few,TRBV24-1,TRBJ1-5,TRBD1
TGCTTTGCTAGAGGATCAACGGGACTAGAGGAGACCCAGTACTTC,CFARGSTGLEETQYF,NA,TRBV20-1,TRBJ2-5,TRBD2
TGCGCCAGCAGCTCCCGGGCTAGCGGGGGGGCCTCAGGGGAGCTGTTTTTT,CASSSRASGGASGELFF,few,TRBV4-1,TRBJ2-2,TRBD2
TGCAGCGTAACCGGGACTAGAGGACAGTTCTTC,CSVTGTRGQFF,NA,TRBV29-1,TRBJ2-1,TRBD2
TGTGCCAGCAGCCCCGACAGGGGGGGCAATGAGCAGTTCTTC,CASSPDRGGNEQFF,few,TRBV7-2,TRBJ2-1,TRBD1
TGTGCCAGCAGCAAACAACAGGGAGGTGAGCAGTTCTTC,CASSKQQGGEQFF,NA,TRBV7-8,TRBJ2-1,NA
TGCGCCAGCAGCTTGCCGAGGGGAGGGAACCCCTACGAGCAGTACTTC,CASSLPRGGNPYEQYF,few,TRBV5-1,TRBJ2-7,TRBD2
TGTGCCAGCAGCCAAGAACAGGGGACTGAAGCTTTCTTT,CASSQEQGTEAFF,NA,TRBV4-2,TRBJ1-1,TRBD1
TGTGCCAGCAGCCATGGACAGGGCCCAGAAGAGACCCAGTACTTC,CASSHGQGPEETQYF,NA,TRBV12-3/TRBV12-4,TRBJ2-5,TRBD1
TGTGCCAGCAGTCTAGATGATACGCAGTATTTT,CASSLDDTQYF,NA,TRBV28,TRBJ2-3,NA
TGTGCCAGCAGCTTCAACATTTTCATAGGGGGAGGAAACACCATATATTTT,CASSFNIFIGGGNTIYF,NA,TRBV7-8,TRBJ1-3,NA
TGTGCCAGCTCACCACGACGTTTGGGCAATGAGCAGTTCTTC,CASSPRRLGNEQFF,few,TRBV18,TRBJ2-1,NA
TGCGCCAGCAGCTTGCGTGTGGACAACTATGGCTACACCTTC,CASSLRVDNYGYTF,NA,TRBV5-1,TRBJ1-2,NA
TGTGCCAGCAGCTTTCCCCTCGTCTCCTACGAGCAGTACTTC,CASSFPLVSYEQYF,NA,TRBV11-3,TRBJ2-7,NA
TGCAGTGCTAGTCGGACTAGCGAAGAGACCCAGTACTTC,CSASRTSEETQYF,few,TRBV20-1,TRBJ2-5,TRBD2
TGTGCCAGCAGCTCCCGGGACCGGTCGTCTGGGGCCAACGTCCTGACTTTC,CASSSRDRSSGANVLTF,few,TRBV7-9,TRBJ2-6,NA
TGTGCCAGCAGTTTCAGGGGCCCCCTCCATTCAGATACGCAGTATTTT,CASSFRGPLHSDTQYF,few,TRBV28,TRBJ2-3,NA
TGTGCCAGCAGCCGACAGGGTTTAAAGGGCCTGAACAATGAGCAGTTCTTC,CASSRQGLKGLNNEQFF,NA,TRBV12-3/TRBV12-4,TRBJ2-1,TRBD1
TGTGCCAGCAGCTTCGGCGACAGGGTTGCGGGCGAGCAGTACTTC,CASSFGDRVAGEQYF,NA,TRBV27,TRBJ2-7,TRBD1
TGTGCCAGCAGCCACAGTGGACTAGCGGGGGGGCCTAGCACAGATACGCAGTATTTT,CASSHSGLAGGPSTDTQYF,NA,TRBV6-1,TRBJ2-3,TRBD2
TGCGCCAGCAGATTGGCAGGGAGAGGCACAGATACGCAGTATTTT,CASRLAGRGTDTQYF,few,TRBV5-1,TRBJ2-3,NA